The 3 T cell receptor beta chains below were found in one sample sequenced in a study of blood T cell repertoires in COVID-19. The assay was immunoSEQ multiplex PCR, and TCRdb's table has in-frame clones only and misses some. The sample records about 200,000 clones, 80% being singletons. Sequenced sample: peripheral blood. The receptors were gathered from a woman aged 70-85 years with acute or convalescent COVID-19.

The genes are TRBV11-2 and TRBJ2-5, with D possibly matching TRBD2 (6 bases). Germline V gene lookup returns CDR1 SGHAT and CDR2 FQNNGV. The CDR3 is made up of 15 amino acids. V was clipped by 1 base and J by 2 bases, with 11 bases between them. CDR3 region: CASSLVLREQETQYF. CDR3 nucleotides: TGTGCCAGCAGCTTAGTATTGCGGGAACAAGAGACCCAGTACTTC.

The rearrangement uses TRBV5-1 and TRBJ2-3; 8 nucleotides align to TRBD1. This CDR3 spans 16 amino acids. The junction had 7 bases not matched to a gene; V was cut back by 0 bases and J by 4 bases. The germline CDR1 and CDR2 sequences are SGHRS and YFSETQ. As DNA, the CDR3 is TGCGCCAGCAGCTTGGACGCAGGGGGCTCGCCAGATACGCAGTATTTT. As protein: CASSLDAGGSPDTQYF. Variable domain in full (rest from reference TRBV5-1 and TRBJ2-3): KAGVTQTPRYLIKTRGQQVTLSCSPISGHRSVSWYQQTPGQGLQFLFEYFSETQRNKGNFPGRFSGRQFSNSRSEMNVSTLELGDSALYLCASSLDAGGSPDTQYFGPGTRLTVL.

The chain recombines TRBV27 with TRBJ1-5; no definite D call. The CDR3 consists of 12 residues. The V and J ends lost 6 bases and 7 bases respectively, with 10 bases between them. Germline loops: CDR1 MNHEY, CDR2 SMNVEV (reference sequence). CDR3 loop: CASSRGGQPQHF. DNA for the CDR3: TGTGCCAGCAGCCGTGGAGGCCAGCCCCAGCATTTT.